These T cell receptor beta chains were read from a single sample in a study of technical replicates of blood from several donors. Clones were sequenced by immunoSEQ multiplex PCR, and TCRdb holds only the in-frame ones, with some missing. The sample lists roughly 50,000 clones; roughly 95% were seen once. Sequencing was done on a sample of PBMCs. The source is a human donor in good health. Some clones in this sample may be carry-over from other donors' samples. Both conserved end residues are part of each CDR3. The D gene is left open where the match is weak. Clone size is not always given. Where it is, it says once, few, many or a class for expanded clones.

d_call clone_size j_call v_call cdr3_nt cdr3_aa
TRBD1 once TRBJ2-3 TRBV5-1 TGCGCCAGCAGCCTCGGACAGGGAACCACAGATACGCAGTATTTT CASSLGQGTTDTQYF
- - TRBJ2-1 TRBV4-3 TGCGCCAGCAGCCAAGATCGGGGGGCCTATAATGAGCAGTTCTTC CASSQDRGAYNEQFF
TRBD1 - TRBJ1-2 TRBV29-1 TGCAGCGTACCCGACAGGGTGTATGGCTACACCTTC CSVPDRVYGYTF
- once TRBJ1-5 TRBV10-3 TGTGCCACCCGCGACAGTCATAGCAATCAGCCCCAGCATTTT CATRDSHSNQPQHF
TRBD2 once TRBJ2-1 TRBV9 TGTGCCAGCAGCGCGACTAGCGGGAGGGCCTACAATGAGCAGTTCTTC CASSATSGRAYNEQFF
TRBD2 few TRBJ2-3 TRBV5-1 TGCGCCAGCAGTCGGGGGGCTAGCGGGAGCGGGGCAGATACGCAGTATTTT CASSRGASGSGADTQYF
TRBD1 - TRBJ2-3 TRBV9 TGTGCCAGCAGCACACGAAGGGACAGTGATACGCAGTATTTT CASSTRRDSDTQYF
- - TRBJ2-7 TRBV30 TGTGCCTGGAGCAAGGGACTTAGCACCGAGCAGTACTTC CAWSKGLSTEQYF
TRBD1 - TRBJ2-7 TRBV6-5 TGTGCCAGCAGCTCCGGGACAGGGGGCGCGCGGGAGCAGTACTTC CASSSGTGGAREQYF
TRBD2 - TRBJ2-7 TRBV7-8 TGTGCCAGCAGCTCTGCGGTGACTAGCGGGAACTACGAGCAGTACTTC CASSSAVTSGNYEQYF
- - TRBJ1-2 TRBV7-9 TGTGCCAGCAGCTTAGACACCCCTCTGAGGGGCTACACCTTC CASSLDTPLRGYTF
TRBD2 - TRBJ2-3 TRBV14 TGTGCCAGCAGCCAAGACGGGGAGGGGGATACGCAGTATTTT CASSQDGEGDTQYF
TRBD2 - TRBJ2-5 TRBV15 TGTGCCACCAGCAGAGGCCGACTAGCGGCCTATCAAGAGACCCAGTACTTC CATSRGRLAAYQETQYF
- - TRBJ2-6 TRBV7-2 TGTGCCAGCAGCTTAGAACGGGAAGGCGTCCTGACTTTC CASSLEREGVLTF
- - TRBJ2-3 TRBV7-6 TGTGCCAGCAGCTTATCCACTGATACGCAGTATTTT CASSLSTDTQYF
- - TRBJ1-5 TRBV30 TGTGCCTGGTCCCTCTTTAGCACGGGGCCCCAGCATTTT CAWSLFSTGPQHF
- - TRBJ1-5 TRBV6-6 TGTGCCACCTCCGTTCGCGGCAATCAGCCCCAGCATTTT CATSVRGNQPQHF
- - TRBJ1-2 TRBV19 TGTGCCAGTAGTATCTTCCAGGCTGCTAACTATGGCTACACCTTC CASSIFQAANYGYTF
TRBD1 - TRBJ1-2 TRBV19 TGTGCCAGTAGTGAGGACAGGGGGCTTGGCTACACCTTC CASSEDRGLGYTF
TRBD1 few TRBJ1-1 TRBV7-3 TGTGCCAGCAGCTACTCGGGACAGGGAGAAGCTTTCTTT CASSYSGQGEAFF